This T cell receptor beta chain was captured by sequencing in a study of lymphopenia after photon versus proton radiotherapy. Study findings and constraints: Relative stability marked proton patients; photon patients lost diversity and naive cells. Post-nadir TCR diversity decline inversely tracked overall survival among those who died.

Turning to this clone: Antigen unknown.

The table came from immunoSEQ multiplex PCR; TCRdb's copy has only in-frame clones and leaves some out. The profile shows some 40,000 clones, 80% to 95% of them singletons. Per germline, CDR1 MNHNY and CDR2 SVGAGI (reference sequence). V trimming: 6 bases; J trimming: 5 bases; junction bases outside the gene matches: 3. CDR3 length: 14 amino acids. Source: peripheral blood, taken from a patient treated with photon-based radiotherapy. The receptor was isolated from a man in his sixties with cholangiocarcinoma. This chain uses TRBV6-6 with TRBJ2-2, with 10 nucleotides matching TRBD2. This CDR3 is CASSNSGRTGELFF. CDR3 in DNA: TGTGCCAGCAGCAATAGCGGGAGGACCGGGGAGCTGTTTTTT.